This is a list of T cell receptor beta chains from one sample in a study of human T cells and chemical hapten exposure. TCRdb re-derived calls from the RACE reads in MiXCR, one entry per CDR3 protein. The sample carries nearly 110,000 distinct CDR3 sequences, 9.5% to 15% recorded once. The source material was whole blood, sampled in connection with sensitization to the hapten diphenylcyclopropenone (DPC). The receptors were gathered from a woman aged 45 to 65 with alopecia areata. Some clones in this sample may be carry-over from other donors' samples. The CDR3 runs from the conserved cysteine through the conserved F or W. Each record gives: D gene, clone size, J gene, V gene, CDR3 DNA, CDR3 protein. A D gene is named only where the DNA matches it firmly. For some rows the clone size is stated as once, few or many, or as a class when expanded; others skip it.

TRBD1 many TRBJ1-4 TRBV5-1 TGCGCCAGCAGCTTGGGGGACAGAAGCGAAAAACTGTTTTTT CASSLGDRSEKLFF
. . TRBJ2-2 TRBV27 TGTGCCAGCAGTCCCCATACCTGGGCCAACACCGGGGAGCTGTTTTTT CASSPHTWANTGELFF
TRBD1 few TRBJ2-1 TRBV7-9 TGTGCCAGCAGCCAATTGAAATGGGACAGCTCCAATGAGCAGTTCTTC CASSQLKWDSSNEQFF
. few TRBJ2-2 TRBV7-9 TGTGCCAGCAGGATCCCGGGCTCCGGGGGAACAGGCGGGGAGCTGTTTTTT CASRIPGSGGTGGELFF
. . TRBJ2-7 TRBV7-6 TGTGCCAGCAGCTTAGAGGTTCGCTCCTACGAGCAGTACTTC CASSLEVRSYEQYF
. few TRBJ2-2 TRBV7-9 TGTGCCAGCAGCTTTCTCCAGGGGAACACCGGGGAGCTGTTTTTT CASSFLQGNTGELFF
TRBD1 many TRBJ2-2 TRBV6-5 TGTGCCAGCAGTCAGACAGGGACGAACACCGGGGAGCTGTTTTTT CASSQTGTNTGELFF
. few TRBJ2-3 TRBV6-5 TGTGCCAGCAGGATGTCAGGGAGCACAGATACGCAGTATTTT CASRMSGSTDTQYF
. many TRBJ2-1 TRBV18 TGTGCCAGCTCACCAGGGCCCGCTGCCTACAATGAGCAGTTCTTC CASSPGPAAYNEQFF
. . TRBJ2-7 TRBV19 TGTGCCAGTAGTACGGCGTCAGGGGCCCACTACGAGCAGTACTTC CASSTASGAHYEQYF